A selection of T cell receptor beta chains follows, all from one sample in a study of blood T cell repertoires in COVID-19. The table came from immunoSEQ multiplex PCR; TCRdb's copy has only in-frame clones and leaves some out. Here the sample spans just over 350,000 clones, approximately 84% being singletons. Sequenced sample: PBMCs or T cells enriched from blood (not recorded which). The receptors originated from a woman younger than 45 who had recovered from COVID-19. Both conserved end residues are part of each CDR3. A D gene is named only where the DNA matches it firmly. For some rows the clone size is stated as once, few or many, or as a class when expanded; others skip it.

j_call d_call v_call clone_size cdr3_aa cdr3_nt
TRBJ2-5 NA TRBV29-1 NA CSVPLATETQYF TGCAGCGTCCCTCTAGCGACTGAGACCCAGTACTTC
TRBJ2-1 TRBD1 TRBV27 NA CASSLGQGPYNEQFF TGTGCCAGCAGTTTGGGACAGGGGCCCTACAATGAGCAGTTCTTC
TRBJ1-5 TRBD1 TRBV18 NA CASSRQGSNQPQHF TGTGCCAGCTCACGACAGGGGAGCAATCAGCCCCAGCATTTT
TRBJ1-3 NA TRBV7-2 NA CASSILRGSGNTIYF TGTGCCAGCAGCATTCTCAGGGGATCTGGAAACACCATATATTTT
TRBJ1-1 TRBD1 TRBV5-1 NA CASSGNPGQATEAFF TGCGCCAGCAGCGGTAACCCGGGACAGGCCACTGAAGCTTTCTTT
TRBJ2-3 TRBD2 TRBV7-2 NA CASSFGLAADTQYF TGTGCCAGCAGCTTTGGACTAGCGGCAGATACGCAGTATTTT
TRBJ2-1 TRBD2 TRBV4-1 NA CASSQGLAGRYNEQFF TGCGCCAGCAGCCAAGGACTAGCGGGGCGCTACAATGAGCAGTTCTTC
TRBJ1-5 TRBD1 TRBV2 NA CASSSQGRNQPQHF TGTGCCAGCAGTTCACAGGGGCGCAATCAGCCCCAGCATTTT
TRBJ2-1 TRBD2 TRBV28 NA CASSIEREGRIF TGTGCCAGCAGCATAGAACGGGAGGGGAGGATCTTC
TRBJ2-7 NA TRBV27 NA CASSPPQRSGSWRDEQYF TGTGCCAGCAGTCCCCCCCAAAGATCGGGCAGCTGGCGGGACGAGCAGTACTTC
TRBJ2-7 NA TRBV19 NA CASSSSQGNEQYF TGTGCCAGTAGTTCCTCCCAGGGGAACGAGCAGTACTTC
TRBJ2-7 NA TRBV5-5 NA CASSLGQGMREQYF TGTGCCAGCAGCTTGGGGCAGGGGATGAGAGAGCAGTACTTC
TRBJ1-2 TRBD1 TRBV6-6 NA CASSYGGTDNGYTF TGTGCCAGCAGTTACGGGGGGACAGACAATGGCTACACCTTC
TRBJ1-5 TRBD1 TRBV18 NA CASSAGTGVGNQPQHF TGTGCCAGCTCCGCCGGGACAGGGGTAGGCAATCAGCCCCAGCATTTT
TRBJ2-1 NA TRBV19 NA CASSKTSDIYNEQFF TGTGCCAGTAGTAAAACTAGTGACATCTACAATGAGCAGTTCTTC
TRBJ1-1 NA TRBV7-9 NA CASSLTTGNTEAFF TGTGCCAGCAGCTTAACTACAGGGAACACTGAAGCTTTCTTT
TRBJ2-7 TRBD2 TRBV4-1 NA CASSQVGGRTYEQYF TGCGCCAGCAGCCAAGTAGGCGGGAGGACCTACGAGCAGTACTTC
TRBJ1-1 NA TRBV6-6 NA CASSFRVRMNTEAFF TGTGCCAGCAGTTTCCGAGTGAGAATGAACACTGAAGCTTTCTTT
TRBJ2-7 TRBD2 TRBV2 once CASSETSGPPYEQYF TGTGCCAGCAGCGAGACTAGCGGGCCCCCCTACGAGCAGTACTTC
TRBJ2-5 NA TRBV28 many CASSGSGVYQETQYF TGTGCCAGCAGTGGCTCAGGGGTGTACCAAGAGACCCAGTACTTC
TRBJ2-1 TRBD2 TRBV11-2 NA CASSLLAGGRYNEQFF TGTGCCAGCAGCTTACTAGCGGGAGGGAGATACAATGAGCAGTTCTTC
TRBJ2-1 TRBD2 TRBV2 NA CASSGTSGRFGEQFF TGTGCCAGCAGCGGGACTAGCGGGAGATTCGGTGAGCAGTTCTTC
TRBJ2-3 NA TRBV4-1 NA CASSEIDSTDTQYF TGCGCCAGCAGCGAAATCGACTCCACAGATACGCAGTATTTT
TRBJ2-5 NA TRBV12-5 NA CASGAGLMGETQYF TGTGCTAGTGGCGCTGGACTAATGGGAGAGACCCAGTACTTC
TRBJ2-7 NA TRBV2 NA CASSEGRGSPYSGSYEQYF TGTGCCAGCAGTGAGGGAAGGGGAAGTCCCTACTCGGGTTCCTACGAGCAGTACTTC
TRBJ1-1 TRBD1 TRBV5-4 NA CASSWDRARTEAFF TGTGCCAGCAGCTGGGACAGGGCGAGGACTGAAGCTTTCTTT
TRBJ1-2 NA TRBV10-3 few CAISEPEENYGYTF TGTGCCATCAGTGAGCCAGAAGAAAACTATGGCTACACCTTC
TRBJ2-1 TRBD1 TRBV7-2 NA CASSPKGTDYNEQFF TGTGCCAGCAGCCCCAAGGGGACAGATTACAATGAGCAGTTCTTC
TRBJ1-1 NA TRBV6-1 NA CASSDPGFNTEAFF TGTGCCAGCAGTGACCCAGGGTTTAACACTGAAGCTTTCTTT
TRBJ1-5 NA TRBV18 NA CASSRGGNQPQHF TGTGCCAGCTCACGGGGCGGTAATCAGCCCCAGCATTTT
TRBJ2-1 TRBD2 TRBV6-4 once CASRPTSGIGNEQFF TGTGCCAGCAGGCCGACTAGCGGGATAGGCAATGAGCAGTTCTTC
TRBJ1-2 TRBD1 TRBV7-9 NA CASSPGTAYGYTF TGTGCCAGCAGCCCTGGGACAGCCTATGGCTACACCTTC
TRBJ2-5 TRBD1 TRBV5-1 NA CASSLGQGAEETQYF TGCGCCAGCAGCTTGGGACAGGGGGCCGAAGAGACCCAGTACTTC
TRBJ1-3 NA TRBV6-2/TRBV6-3 once CASSYRTGAVLSLSSGNTIYF TGTGCCAGCAGTTATCGTACCGGTGCGGTCCTCAGTCTAAGCTCTGGAAACACCATATATTTT
TRBJ1-2 TRBD1 TRBV19 NA CASISTGGRGYTF TGTGCCAGTATTTCCACAGGGGGACGGGGCTACACCTTC
TRBJ1-1 NA TRBV15 NA CATSREGRTEAFF TGCGCCACCAGCAGAGAAGGGAGGACTGAAGCTTTCTTT
TRBJ2-7 NA TRBV12-5 NA CASGSPPGEQYF TGTGCTAGTGGTTCACCACCCGGGGAGCAGTACTTC
TRBJ1-5 TRBD1 TRBV7-9 NA CASSSGQGGNQPQHF TGTGCCAGCAGCTCGGGACAGGGGGGCAATCAGCCCCAGCATTTT
TRBJ2-7 NA TRBV30 NA CAWSVAGGYEQYF TGTGCCTGGAGTGTGGCGGGTGGCTACGAGCAGTACTTC
TRBJ2-5 NA TRBV19 NA CASSIGGPPLATQYF TGTGCCAGTAGTATTGGAGGACCCCCCCTTGCGACCCAGTACTTC
TRBJ2-6 NA TRBV27 NA CASSSLLTGSGANVLTF TGTGCCAGCAGTTCCCTCTTGACAGGATCTGGGGCCAACGTCCTGACTTTC
TRBJ2-1 TRBD2 TRBV14 NA CASSPGLAGVGNEQFF TGTGCCAGCAGCCCGGGACTAGCGGGAGTAGGAAATGAGCAGTTCTTC
TRBJ2-1 TRBD2 TRBV7-9 few CASRLAGGDEQFF TGTGCCAGCAGGCTAGCGGGAGGGGATGAGCAGTTCTTC
TRBJ2-7 TRBD2 TRBV5-6 once CASSLGLAGASYEQYF TGTGCCAGCAGCTTGGGACTAGCGGGTGCATCCTACGAGCAGTACTTC
TRBJ1-1 NA TRBV2 NA CASSGWQAEAFF TGTGCCAGCAGTGGGTGGCAGGCCGAAGCTTTCTTT
TRBJ1-2 TRBD1 TRBV3-1/TRBV3-2 once CASSRGQGTYGYTF TGTGCCAGCAGCCGGGGACAGGGGACATATGGCTACACCTTC
TRBJ1-5 TRBD1 TRBV2 NA CASSEARTGRYSNQPQHF TGTGCCAGCAGTGAAGCAAGGACAGGGAGATATAGCAATCAGCCCCAGCATTTT
TRBJ2-1 NA TRBV4-2 NA CASSQAARSDAYNEQFF TGTGCCAGCAGCCAAGCGGCTAGGTCAGACGCCTACAATGAGCAGTTCTTC
TRBJ1-1 NA TRBV7-8 NA CASSLGISSGSEAFF TGTGCCAGCAGCTTAGGAATTTCGTCAGGGTCTGAAGCTTTCTTT
TRBJ2-6 NA TRBV10-3 NA CAISPTASGANVLTF TGTGCCATCAGCCCTACAGCCTCTGGGGCCAACGTCCTGACTTTC
TRBJ2-7 NA TRBV7-2 NA CASSLVAGISYEQYF TGTGCCAGCAGCTTAGTTGCGGGGATCTCCTACGAGCAGTACTTC